Given below is one T cell receptor beta chain in context. The antigen remains undetermined. This sample stems from a study of CD8+ T cells in alopecia areata. Whole-study context: Scoring of treated patients' severity used the percentage of affected scalp area.

The CDR3 totals 13 residues. Looked up from germline, CDR1 is MNHEY and CDR2 is SVGAGI. With 0 bases removed from V and 8 bases from J, the gap between germline ends came to 7 bases. Extraction of RNA preceded its reverse transcription into cDNA, which served as the sequencing template. Assay used: immunoSEQ multiplex PCR; TCRdb lists only in-frame clones, some missing. The sample holds around 110,000 clones, about three fifths seen once. Study-wide results and caveats: During tofacitinib treatment, many expanded lesional clones remained in scalp and blood. Patients shared TCRs less clearly than mice did, possibly owing to HLA.

As to treatment: oral pan-JAK inhibitor, 5-10 mg twice daily. The receptor was derived from a human donor with alopecia areata. The source material was CD8+ T cells sorted from blood, sampled at week 24, from a patient treated with tofacitinib. The genes are TRBV6-5 and TRBJ1-4; D unresolved. The CDR3: CASSYSAAEKLFF. CDR3 coding DNA: TGTGCCAGCAGTTACTCGGCCGCAGAAAAACTGTTTTTT.